The clone carrying this T cell receptor (beta chain) has a count of ten or more. Its antigen is unknown. The record originates from a study of Graves' ophthalmopathy and Graves' hyperthyroidism. Overall study findings and caveats: Most expanded clonotypes from thyroid (those above 0.001 frequency) were also found in blood.

TCR beta CDR3 regions were amplified from RNA transcripts. Second-round multiplex PCR came after first-round RT-PCR with HTBI primers. TCRdb used MiXCR to reprocess the multiplex PCR reads, holding one entry per CDR3 protein. Here the sample spans just over 600,000 distinct CDR3 sequences, approximately 22% being singletons. The CDR3 is 15 amino acids. V gave up 6 bases and J gave up 3 bases; unmatched junction bases: 12. Germline V gene sequence: CDR1 DFQATT, CDR2 SNEGSKA (reference sequence). The source of this sequence is a woman aged 18-29 years with stable Graves' hyperthyroidism. Some clones in this sample may be carry-over from other donors' samples. The rearrangement links TRBV20-1 to TRBJ2-7, with 9 bases identical to TRBD1. The sample consisted of peripheral blood. DNA of the CDR3: TGCAGTGCGGCCCAGGGACAGGGACCTTTCTACGAGCAGTACTTC. Its protein is CSAAQGQGPFYEQYF.